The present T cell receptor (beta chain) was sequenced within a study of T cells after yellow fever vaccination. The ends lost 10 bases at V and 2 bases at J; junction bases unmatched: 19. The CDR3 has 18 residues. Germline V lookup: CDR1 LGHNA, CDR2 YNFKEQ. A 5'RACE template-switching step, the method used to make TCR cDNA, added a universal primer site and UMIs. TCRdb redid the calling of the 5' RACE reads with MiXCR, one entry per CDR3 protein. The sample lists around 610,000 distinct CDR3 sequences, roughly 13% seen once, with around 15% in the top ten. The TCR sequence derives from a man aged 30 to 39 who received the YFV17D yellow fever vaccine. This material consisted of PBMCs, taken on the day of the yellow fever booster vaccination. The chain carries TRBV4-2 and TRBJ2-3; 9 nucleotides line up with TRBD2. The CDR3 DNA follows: TGTGCCATGAGCTCGCCCGGGCCTAGCGGGATAGTCACAGATACGCAGTATTTT. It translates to CAMSSPGPSGIVTDTQYF.